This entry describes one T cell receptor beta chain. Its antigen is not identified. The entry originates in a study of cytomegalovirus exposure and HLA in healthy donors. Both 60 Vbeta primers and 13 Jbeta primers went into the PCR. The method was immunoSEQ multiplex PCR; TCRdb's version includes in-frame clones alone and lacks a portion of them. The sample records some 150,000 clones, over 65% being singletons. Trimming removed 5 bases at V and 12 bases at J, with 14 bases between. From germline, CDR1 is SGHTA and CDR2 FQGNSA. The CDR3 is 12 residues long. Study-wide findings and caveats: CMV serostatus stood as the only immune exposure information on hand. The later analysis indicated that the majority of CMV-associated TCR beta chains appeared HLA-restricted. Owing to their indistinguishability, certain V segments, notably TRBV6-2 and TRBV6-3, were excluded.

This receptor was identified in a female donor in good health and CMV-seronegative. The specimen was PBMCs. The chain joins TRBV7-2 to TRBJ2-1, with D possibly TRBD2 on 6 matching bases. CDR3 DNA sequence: TGTGCCAGCAGCCCCGGCGGGGTAGCGCAGTTCTTC. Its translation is CASSPGGVAQFF.